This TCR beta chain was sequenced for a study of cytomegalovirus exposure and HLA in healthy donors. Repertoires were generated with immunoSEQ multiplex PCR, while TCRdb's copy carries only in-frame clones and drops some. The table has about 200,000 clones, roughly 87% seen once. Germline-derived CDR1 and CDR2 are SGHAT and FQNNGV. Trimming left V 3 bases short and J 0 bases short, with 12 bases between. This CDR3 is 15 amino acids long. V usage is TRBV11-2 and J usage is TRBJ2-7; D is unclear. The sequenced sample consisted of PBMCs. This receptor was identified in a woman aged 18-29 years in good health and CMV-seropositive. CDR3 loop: CASSFDTMSSYEQYF. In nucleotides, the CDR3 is TGTGCCAGCAGCTTCGACACCATGTCCTCCTACGAGCAGTACTTC.